This passage covers 10 T cell receptor beta chains from one sample sequenced in a study of PD-1 blockade in classical Hodgkin lymphoma. Measured with immunoSEQ multiplex PCR; TCRdb has only the in-frame clones, and not every one. The sample gives roughly 52,000 clones, around nine tenths of which show up once; around 6.5% is in the top ten. The time point is: cycle 4 day 1 (C4D1), after 6 weeks of nivolumab. Every patient relapsed after autologous stem cell transplantation, and brentuximab vedotin exposure varied. Sequenced here: peripheral blood mononuclear cells (PBMCs), sampled before the fourth cycle of nivolumab. These receptors were taken from a human donor with classical Hodgkin lymphoma.

The chain combines TRBV27 with TRBJ1-4; no clear D. Germline V CDR1 and CDR2: MNHEY, SMNVEV (reference sequence). This CDR3 spans 15 amino acids. V lost 4 bases to trimming and J lost 0 bases, with 9 bases between them. This chain's CDR3 is CASSSAISTNEKLFF. The CDR3 DNA sequence: TGTGCCAGCAGTTCCGCCATCTCAACTAATGAAAAACTGTTTTTT.

The CDR3 protein is CASSIGGSFQLPGYTF. In DNA form, the CDR3 reads TGTGCCAGTAGTATAGGGGGCAGCTTCCAACTACCTGGCTACACCTTC. The V gene is TRBV19, the J gene TRBJ1-2, with D possibly TRBD1 on 5 matching bases. The V gene lost 1 base and the J gene lost 7 bases, with 19 bases spanning the gap. This CDR3 is built from 16 residues. Looked up from germline, CDR1 is LNHDA and CDR2 is SQIVND (reference sequence). The full variable domain, in which reference TRBV19 and TRBJ1-2 provide the parts outside the CDR3, is DGGITQSPKYLFRKEGQNVTLSCEQNLNHDAMYWYRQDPGQGLRLIYYSQIVNDFQKGDIAEGYSVSREKKESFPLTVTSAQKNPTAFYLCASSIGGSFQLPGYTFGSGTRLTVV.

This chain links TRBV6-5 with TRBJ1-4; the match to TRBD1 covers 9 bases. From germline, CDR1 is MNHEY and CDR2 SVGAGI. This CDR3 is built from 14 residues. Trimming cost V 6 bases and J 4 bases; bases outside gene matches: 3. CDR3 loop: CASRETGGNEKLFF. The CDR3 DNA reads as TGTGCCAGCAGGGAGACAGGGGGTAATGAAAAACTGTTTTTT.

The chain has TRBV28 and TRBJ1-5, with a possible D match to TRBD1 (6 bases). Trimming took 2 bases from V and 3 from J, leaving 14 bases between them. The CDR3 spans 16 residues. The germline CDR1 and CDR2 sequences are MDHEN and SYDVKM. CDR3 sequence (DNA): TGTGCCAGCAGTTTAAGTACAGGGAGATACAATCAGCCCCAGCATTTT. The encoded protein is CASSLSTGRYNQPQHF.

The chain links TRBV18 to TRBJ1-5, with 10 nucleotides matching TRBD1. Germline V gene lookup returns CDR1 KGHSH and CDR2 LQKENI. The CDR3 covers 15 residues. V trimming: 6 bases; J trimming: 6 bases; junction bases outside the gene matches: 8. The CDR3 is CASSPGQGTGQPQHF. The CDR3 nucleotides are TGTGCCAGCTCCCCGGGACAGGGGACTGGTCAGCCCCAGCATTTT. The complete variable domain, with remaining parts taken from reference TRBV18 and TRBJ1-5, reads NAGVMQNPRHLVRRRGQEARLRCSPMKGHSHVYWYRQLPEEGLKFMVYLQKENIIDESGMPKERFSAEFPKEGPSILRIQQVVRGDSAAYFCASSPGQGTGQPQHFGDGTRLSIL.

The V gene is TRBV5-6, the J gene TRBJ2-1; D is undetermined. V lost 0 bases and J 4 bases, leaving 5 bases between the germline ends. The CDR3 is 13 residues long. Germline values: CDR1 SGHDT, CDR2 YYEEEE. For the CDR3, the DNA is TGTGCCAGCAGCTTGGTTAGATACAATGAGCAGTTCTTC. Protein: CASSLVRYNEQFF.

The J gene is TRBJ1-5, the V gene TRBV19; TRBD1 might be the D (5 bases). The CDR3 runs 13 residues. CDR1 LNHDA and CDR2 SQIVND come from the germline V gene (reference sequence). V lost 4 bases, J lost 7 bases, and 11 bases lay in between. CDR3 nucleotide sequence: TGTGCCAGTAGTACCCGGGACGACCAGCCCCAGCATTTT. This codes for CASSTRDDQPQHF.

The chain links TRBV4-2 to TRBJ1-2; 9 nucleotides match TRBD1. Unmatched junction bases numbered 7, after V lost 3 bases and J lost 5 bases. The CDR3 is 15 residues long. CDR1 and CDR2 (germline): LGHNA, YNFKEQ. CDR3 nucleotides: TGTGCCAGCAGCCAGTCGACAGGGGGGAATTATGGCTACACCTTC. It translates to CASSQSTGGNYGYTF.

This sequence joins TRBV9 and TRBJ2-1; TRBD2 matches 13 bases. The germline V gene encodes CDR1 SGDLS and CDR2 YYNGEE. This CDR3 spans 15 amino acids. Trimming took 4 bases from V and 7 from J; bases not matched to a gene: 5. This CDR3 reads CASSRTSGGGNEQFF. In DNA form, the CDR3 reads TGTGCCAGCAGCCGGACTAGCGGGGGTGGAAATGAGCAGTTCTTC.

In this sample, this clone turned up a few times. The chain couples TRBV6-1 to TRBJ2-1, with D possibly TRBD2 on 5 matching bases. Germline lookup yields CDR1 MNHNS and CDR2 SASEGT. The CDR3 loop spans 17 amino acids. Trimming left V 4 bases short and J 1 base short, with 17 bases between. CDR3 DNA: TGTGCCAGCAGTGGTGGTCGTGGCAGCGGATCCTACAATGAGCAGTTCTTC. Translation: CASSGGRGSGSYNEQFF.